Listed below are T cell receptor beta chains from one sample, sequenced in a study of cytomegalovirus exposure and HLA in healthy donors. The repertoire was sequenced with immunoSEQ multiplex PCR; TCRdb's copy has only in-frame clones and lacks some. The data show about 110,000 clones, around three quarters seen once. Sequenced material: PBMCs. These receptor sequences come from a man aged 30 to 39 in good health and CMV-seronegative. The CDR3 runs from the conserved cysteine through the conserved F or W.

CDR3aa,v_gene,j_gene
CASSLAGETTDTQYF,TRBV7-3,TRBJ2-3
CASGEGGNSYEQYF,TRBV6-1,TRBJ2-7
CASRLPETRLQETQYF,TRBV7-9,TRBJ2-5
CASRITSGGPYEQYF,TRBV6-5,-
CASSRVPDSTEQYF,TRBV4-2,TRBJ2-7
CSVRGNTEAFF,TRBV29-1,TRBJ1-1
CASSPPGLRNTGELFF,TRBV11-2,TRBJ2-2
CSVGTGLNEKLFF,TRBV29-1,TRBJ1-4
CASSQEGRYYTEAFF,TRBV4-1,TRBJ1-1
CASSVGQGTVVYEQYF,TRBV2,TRBJ2-7
CASSGLGTPEQYF,TRBV6-1,TRBJ2-7
CASRGGMNTEAFF,TRBV6-1,TRBJ1-1
CASLGGGLRETQYF,TRBV28,TRBJ2-5
CASSPGGQNNEKLFF,TRBV18,TRBJ1-4
CASSYSRAGGQPQHF,TRBV6-5,TRBJ1-5
CATSSGGSLDEQFF,TRBV15,TRBJ2-1
CASRLSRDSYGYTF,TRBV6-5,TRBJ1-2
CASSPRDFVHGELFF,TRBV9,TRBJ2-2
CASSSGLAGADTQYF,TRBV5-1,TRBJ2-3
CASALSAAGLAGINNEQFF,TRBV12-5,TRBJ2-1
CASSAFSGLQETQYF,TRBV7-3,TRBJ2-5
CASSSTGGENGYTF,TRBV11-1,TRBJ1-2
CASSSLVTGGIWEQYF,TRBV27,TRBJ2-7
CASSSGQGASYEQYF,TRBV6-5,-
CSARVFSEQYF,TRBV20-1,TRBJ2-7
CASSLSRTGTYEQYF,TRBV4-1,TRBJ2-7
CASSEGQVSYEQYF,TRBV2,-
CASSLLAGPPGEQFF,TRBV28,TRBJ2-1
CASSLTPGLEYGYTF,TRBV5-1,TRBJ1-2
CASSYRDTGELFF,TRBV4-1,TRBJ2-2
CASSGDRRTDTQYF,TRBV5-4,TRBJ2-3
CASSFGPGLLADYGYTF,TRBV5-4,TRBJ1-2
CASSMADSRYEQYF,TRBV19,TRBJ2-7
CASSPDINEQFF,TRBV18,TRBJ2-1
CAISDGRSSYEQYF,TRBV10-3,-
CASSGQGSGYEQYF,TRBV19,TRBJ2-7